One and the same sample provided the 11 T cell receptor beta chains below, sequenced in a study of blood T cells in healthy people across ages. Sample-barcoded 5' priming and a J-beta primer mix drove a second PCR of 7 to 11 cycles. TCRdb re-called the 5' RACE reads through MiXCR, storing one row per CDR3 protein. This table holds 1.5 million to 2 million distinct CDR3 sequences, about 32% found once. The sequencing input was blood. These receptors came from a woman aged 25 to 39 in good health.

The chain is built from TRBV18 and TRBJ2-7; D remains unclear. Trimming shortened V by 6 bases and J by 0 bases, and 18 bases separated the two germline ends. The CDR3 sequence is 16 residues long. The germline gives CDR1 KGHSH, CDR2 LQKENI. The CDR3 loop is CASSAVGQDDSYEQYF. The CDR3 nucleotides are TGTGCCAGCTCCGCAGTCGGGCAGGACGACTCCTACGAGCAGTACTTC.

This clonotype was detected a few times. This chain connects TRBV7-9 to TRBJ1-2, with D maybe TRBD1 (6 bases). Germline assignment: CDR1 SEHNR and CDR2 FQNEAQ (reference sequence). The CDR3 runs 14 residues. V lost 5 bases and J 5 bases, leaving 15 bases between the germline ends. The CDR3 DNA is TGTGCCAGCAGCCCTCGAACAACAGGGTATGGCTACACCTTC. It encodes CASSPRTTGYGYTF.

In this sample, this clonotype turned up a few times. The chain carries TRBV11-2 and TRBJ2-2; D gene ambiguous. The V gene lost 1 base and the J gene lost 0 bases, with 6 bases spanning the gap. CDR1 is SGHAT, CDR2 FQNNGV, per germline. CDR3 length: 15 residues. DNA for the CDR3: TGTGCCAGCAGCTTAGTGTGGGCGAACACCGGGGAGCTGTTTTTT. It specifies CASSLVWANTGELFF.

The chain couples TRBV30 to TRBJ2-1, with 7 bases lining up with TRBD1. V was clipped by 5 bases and J by 9 bases; unmatched bases: 13. Germline V gene sequence: CDR1 GTSNPN, CDR2 SVGIG (reference sequence). CDR3 size: 14 residues. The CDR3 coding sequence is TGTGCCTGGGGCAGGGGGTGCGGACGCCTTGAGCAGTTCTTC. Translated: CAWGRGCGRLEQFF.

This clonotype came up a few times. This chain connects TRBV18 to TRBJ2-5; possibly TRBD2 for D (6 bases). The DNA end is more similar to TRBJ2-7, so the J call may be wrong. There are 16 residues in the CDR3. Germline V gene lookup returns CDR1 KGHSH and CDR2 LQKENI. The DNA for the CDR3 is TGTGCCAGCTCACCAAGGATCGGGACTTCTGTTTACGAGCAGTACTTC. This sequence encodes CASSPRIGTSVYEQYF.

V usage is TRBV6-5 and J usage is TRBJ1-5, with D unclear. The CDR3 consists of 15 residues. Per germline, CDR1 MNHEY and CDR2 SVGAGI. V lost 5 bases to trimming and J lost 3 bases, with 14 bases between them. The CDR3 DNA sequence: TGTGCCAGCAGTACGGTTGGAGGAAACAATCAGCCCCAGCATTTT. Amino acid sequence: CASSTVGGNNQPQHF.

The CDR3 here is CASTPSPLRRVIADTQYF. As DNA, the CDR3 is TGTGCCAGCACCCCCTCACCGTTGCGGAGGGTGATAGCAGATACGCAGTATTTT. This chain connects TRBV12-3 or TRBV12-4 to TRBJ2-3, with D perhaps matching TRBD2 (6 bases). The CDR3 is 18 amino acids. The V end lost 7 bases, the J end lost 4 bases, and 27 bases lay between the germline ends.

The chain links TRBV15 to TRBJ1-4, with a tentative D call TRBD1 (5 bases). Germline loops: CDR1 LNHNV, CDR2 YYDKDF (reference sequence). The CDR3 length is 16 residues. V gave up 1 base and J gave up 3 bases, with 12 bases separating them. The CDR3 here is CATSRGGGVPNEKLFF. The CDR3 nucleotides are TGTGCCACCAGCAGAGGGGGAGGGGTGCCTAATGAAAAACTGTTTTTT.

This sequence joins TRBV3-1 and TRBJ2-7, with D perhaps TRBD1 (6 bases). V was pared by 2 bases and J by 4 bases, with 18 bases between. The CDR3 runs 16 residues. Germline loops: CDR1 LGHDT, CDR2 YNNKEL (reference sequence). The CDR3 protein is CASSQWKVGQRYEQYF. CDR3 bases: TGTGCCAGCAGCCAATGGAAAGTCGGACAGCGATACGAGCAGTACTTC.

This clonotype turned up a few times. This chain connects TRBV30 to TRBJ2-2; possibly TRBD1 for D (8 bases). Trimming stripped 7 bases from V and 5 bases from J, with 17 bases between. The CDR3 is 14 amino acids. Per germline, CDR1 GTSNPN and CDR2 SVGIG (reference sequence). The DNA for the CDR3 is TGTGCCTCCGACAGGGGAGGGGTGACCGGGGAGCTGTTTTTT. Its translation is CASDRGGVTGELFF.

V and J are TRBV20-1 and TRBJ2-3, with D maybe TRBD2 (6 bases). The CDR3 contains 16 residues. V shed 3 bases and J shed 6 bases, with 22 bases lying between them. Germline CDR1 is DFQATT and CDR2 is SNEGSKA (reference sequence). CDR3 residues: CSARSPTSLVSDTQYF. CDR3 coding DNA: TGCAGTGCTAGGTCCCCCACTAGCCTAGTCTCGGATACGCAGTATTTT.